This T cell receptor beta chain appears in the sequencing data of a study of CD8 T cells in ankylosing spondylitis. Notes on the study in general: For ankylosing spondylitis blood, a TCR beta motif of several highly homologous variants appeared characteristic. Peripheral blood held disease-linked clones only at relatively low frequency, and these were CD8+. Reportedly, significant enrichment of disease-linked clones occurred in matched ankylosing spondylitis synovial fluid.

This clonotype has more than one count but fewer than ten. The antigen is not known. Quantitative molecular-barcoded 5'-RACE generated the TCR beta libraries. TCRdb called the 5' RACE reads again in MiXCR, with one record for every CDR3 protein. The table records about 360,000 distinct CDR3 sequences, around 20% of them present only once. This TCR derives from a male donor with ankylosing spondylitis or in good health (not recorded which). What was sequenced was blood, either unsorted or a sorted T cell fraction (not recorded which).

CDR3 bases: TGTGCCAGCAGTGACCCTAGCGATACCTCATACAATGAGCAGTTCTTC. Protein sequence: CASSDPSDTSYNEQFF. The gene calls are TRBV2 and TRBJ2-1, with D possibly TRBD2 on 6 matching bases. The CDR3 is 16 residues long. V lost 3 bases to trimming and J lost 4 bases, with 16 bases between them. CDR1 is SNHLY and CDR2 is FYNNEI in the germline V gene.